This T cell receptor (beta chain) was captured in a study of blood T cell repertoires in COVID-19. Across the whole study: The United States, Italy and Spain supplied acute and convalescent COVID-19 samples. T cells, B-cell-depleted T cells, or PBMCs provided the cDNA or gDNA that served as material.

Trimming at V came to 7 bases and at J to 3 bases, leaving 5 bases not matched to a gene. The CDR3 runs to 14 residues. Per germline, CDR1 SQVTM and CDR2 ANQGSEA. How the authors handled the data: Estimation of nucleated cell counts was performed using reference gene primer amplification. Method: immunoSEQ multiplex PCR; TCRdb's copy keeps in-frame clones and lacks some. The V and J calls and clone size are taken from that table; D and trimming were inferred from the DNA. The data hold roughly 170,000 clones, with 85% to 90% observed a single time. The chain employs TRBV29-1 and TRBJ2-2; 10 bases are shared with TRBD1. This receptor was identified in a man between 65 and 85 years old with active or convalescent COVID-19. The sequenced material came from peripheral blood. The CDR3 sequence is CSGRDRGHTGELFF. The CDR3 nucleotides are TGCAGCGGCCGGGACAGGGGCCACACCGGGGAGCTGTTTTTT.